This paragraph covers one TCR beta chain sequence. These data originate in a study of blood T cell repertoires in COVID-19. About the study: PBMCs, B-cell-depleted T cells, or T cells were the source of the cDNA or gDNA that made up the material.

Clones were read by immunoSEQ multiplex PCR, and TCRdb kept only the in-frame ones, dropping some. The sample includes 95,000 to 110,000 clones, roughly 90% seen only once; the top ten take roughly 4.6%. This TCR derives from a man aged 40-49 years with active or convalescent COVID-19. Input material: peripheral blood.

This CDR3 is CASSGSGVGQGGANVLTF. The CDR3 DNA follows: TGTGCCAGCAGCGGCTCAGGCGTCGGGCAGGGAGGGGCCAACGTCCTGACTTTC. The chain carries TRBV9 and TRBJ2-6, with D perhaps matching TRBD1 (5 bases). The V gene lost 3 bases and the J gene lost 4 bases, with 20 bases spanning the gap. The CDR3 loop spans 18 amino acids. The V gene's germline CDR1 is SGDLS and CDR2 YYNGEE.